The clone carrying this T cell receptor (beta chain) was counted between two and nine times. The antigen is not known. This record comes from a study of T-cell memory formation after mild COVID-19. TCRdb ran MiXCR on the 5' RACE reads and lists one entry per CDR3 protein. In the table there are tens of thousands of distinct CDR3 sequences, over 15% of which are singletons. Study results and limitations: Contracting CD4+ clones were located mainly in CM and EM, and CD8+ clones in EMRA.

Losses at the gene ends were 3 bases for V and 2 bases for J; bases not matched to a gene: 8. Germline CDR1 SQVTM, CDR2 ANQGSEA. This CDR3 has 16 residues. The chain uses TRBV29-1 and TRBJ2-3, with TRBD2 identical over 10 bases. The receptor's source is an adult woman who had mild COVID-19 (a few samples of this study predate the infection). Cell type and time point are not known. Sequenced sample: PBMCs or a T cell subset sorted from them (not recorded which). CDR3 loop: CSVDPWLAGDTDTQYF. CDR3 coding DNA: TGCAGCGTTGACCCGTGGCTAGCGGGAGACACAGATACGCAGTATTTT.